This entry lists 29 T cell receptor beta chains sequenced from one sample in a study of T cell clones after liver transplantation. Measured with immunoSEQ multiplex PCR; TCRdb has only the in-frame clones, and not every one. The sample yields approximately 25,000 clones, about 70% seen once. The material sequenced was CD4+ T cells from blood, taken before liver transplant. The receptors here all came from a human donor who received a liver transplant.

The V gene is TRBV7-2, the J gene TRBJ1-5; D is possibly TRBD1 (5 bases). V was trimmed by 5 bases and J by 5 bases, leaving 19 bases between them. Germline lookup yields CDR1 SGHTA and CDR2 FQGNSA. This CDR3 spans 16 amino acids. The CDR3: CASSLSRNGGDQPQHF. CDR3 sequence (DNA): TGTGCCAGCAGCCTTAGCCGTAATGGGGGGGATCAGCCCCAGCATTTT.

This clone was seen a handful of times. V is TRBV6-6 and J is TRBJ1-5; D is possibly TRBD1 (5 bases). The CDR3 has 14 amino acids. CDR1 is MNHNY and CDR2 is SVGAGI in the germline V gene (reference sequence). Trimming took off 8 bases at V and 8 bases at J, with 19 bases between the two ends. The CDR3 DNA reads TGTGCCAGCGTCCCCGGACACCGTACAGAGCCCCAGCATTTT. As protein: CASVPGHRTEPQHF.

The gene calls are TRBV6-1 and TRBJ1-5; D is unresolved. The CDR3 consists of 11 residues. Germline V gene lookup returns CDR1 MNHNS and CDR2 SASEGT. V was trimmed by 3 bases and J by 5 bases, leaving 2 bases between them. The CDR3 sequence is CASSDDQPQHF. CDR3 sequence (DNA): TGTGCCAGCAGTGATGATCAGCCCCAGCATTTT.

The J gene is TRBJ1-6, the V gene TRBV2; 8 bases align to TRBD1. Unmatched junction bases numbered 7, after V lost 5 bases and J lost 7 bases. Germline-derived CDR1 and CDR2 are SNHLY and FYNNEI. There are 15 residues in the CDR3. The CDR3: CASSRETGENSPLHF. CDR3 DNA sequence: TGTGCCAGCAGTCGAGAGACAGGGGAAAATTCACCCCTCCACTTT.

This clone was seen only once. This rearrangement joins TRBV7-9 to TRBJ2-1; 8 bases map to TRBD2. From germline, CDR1 is SEHNR and CDR2 FQNEAQ (reference sequence). CDR3 length equals 15 residues. The V and J ends lost 8 bases and 0 bases, in that order; junction bases with no gene match: 6. Here the CDR3 DNA reads TGTGCCAGCTCGTACCGGGAGGGCTCCTACAATGAGCAGTTCTTC. Translated, it gives CASSYREGSYNEQFF. The full variable domain, completed using reference TRBV7-9 and TRBJ2-1, is DTGVSQNPRHKITKRGQNVTFRCDPISEHNRLYWYRQTLGQGPEFLTYFQNEAQLEKSRLLSDRFSAERPKGSFSTLEIQRTEQGDSAMYLCASSYREGSYNEQFFGPGTRLTVL.

V is TRBV10-3 and J is TRBJ2-3; possibly TRBD1 or TRBD2 for D (5 bases each). Deletions cut 6 bases from V and 4 bases from J, with 17 bases between. The CDR3 runs 15 residues. Germline loops: CDR1 ENHRY, CDR2 SYGVKD. CDR3 amino acids: CAIRGVGGPSDTQYF. The CDR3 nucleotides are TGTGCCATCAGGGGGGTAGGTGGGCCTTCAGATACGCAGTATTTT.

The J gene is TRBJ2-7, the V gene TRBV7-9; D unresolved. This CDR3 comprises 12 residues. Germline lookup yields CDR1 SEHNR and CDR2 FQNEAQ (reference sequence). The germline V and J ends were trimmed by 5 bases and 2 bases, with 7 bases remaining between them. The CDR3 bases are TGTGCCAGCAGCCTCGGAACCTACGAGCAGTACTTC. Its translation is CASSLGTYEQYF. The full variable domain, completed using reference TRBV7-9 and TRBJ2-7, is DTGVSQNPRHKITKRGQNVTFRCDPISEHNRLYWYRQTLGQGPEFLTYFQNEAQLEKSRLLSDRFSAERPKGSFSTLEIQRTEQGDSAMYLCASSLGTYEQYFGPGTRLTVT.

The rearrangement uses TRBV7-2 and TRBJ2-3; TRBD2 aligns across 11 bases. The junction had 8 bases not matched to a gene; V was cut back by 5 bases and J by 7 bases. CDR1 is SGHTA and CDR2 is FQGNSA in the germline V gene. The CDR3 is 15 residues long. CDR3 residues: CASSATGTSGHTQYF. CDR3 nucleotide sequence: TGTGCCAGCAGCGCAACCGGGACTAGCGGTCATACGCAGTATTTT.

V gene TRBV5-6 combines with J gene TRBJ2-3; no clear D. Trimming took off 2 bases at V and 0 bases at J, with 4 bases between the two ends. Germline loops: CDR1 SGHDT, CDR2 YYEEEE. The CDR3 extends over 13 amino acids. Written as DNA, the CDR3 is TGTGCCAGCAGCTTAACTAGCACAGATACGCAGTATTTT. The encoded protein is CASSLTSTDTQYF.

This chain joins TRBV5-5 and TRBJ1-5; D is perhaps TRBD1 (6 bases). Germline V lookup: CDR1 SGHKS, CDR2 YYEKEE (reference sequence). The V and J ends lost 3 bases and 3 bases respectively, with 10 bases between them. The length of the CDR3 is 14 residues. CDR3 sequence (DNA): TGTGCCAGCAGCTCAGGGGCCGACAATCAGCCCCAGCATTTT. This encodes CASSSGADNQPQHF.

The chain employs TRBV5-1 and TRBJ2-4; TRBD2 agrees at 7 bases. CDR3 length: 15 residues. V trimming: 4 bases; J trimming: 3 bases; junction bases outside the gene matches: 7. The germline gives CDR1 SGHRS, CDR2 YFSETQ. The CDR3 reads CASSPDGGDKNIQYF. CDR3 nucleotide sequence: TGCGCCAGCAGCCCCGATGGGGGGGACAAAAACATTCAGTACTTC.

By share, this clone counts as medium-sized (0.01 to 0.1%). The chain couples TRBV5-1 to TRBJ2-1, with TRBD2 identical over 10 bases. Germline lookup yields CDR1 SGHRS and CDR2 YFSETQ. V was pared by 0 bases and J by 5 bases, with 5 bases of the junction left unmatched. This CDR3 is built from 16 residues. CDR3 region: CASSLGTSGAHNEQFF. The CDR3 DNA reads as TGCGCCAGCAGCTTGGGAACTAGCGGGGCCCACAATGAGCAGTTCTTC. Combining the CDR3 with reference TRBV5-1 and TRBJ2-1 gives the whole variable domain KAGVTQTPRYLIKTRGQQVTLSCSPISGHRSVSWYQQTPGQGLQFLFEYFSETQRNKGNFPGRFSGRQFSNSRSEMNVSTLELGDSALYLCASSLGTSGAHNEQFFGPGTRLTVL.

In its sample, this clone was seen once. The rearrangement uses TRBV6-5 and TRBJ2-3; a possible D gene is TRBD1 (5 bases). Germline V CDR1 and CDR2: MNHEY, SVGAGI. The V end was cut by 6 bases, the J end by 4 bases, with 5 bases between. The CDR3 length is 11 residues. The CDR3 DNA is TGTGCCAGCAGGGGGCCAGATACGCAGTATTTT. Amino acid sequence: CASRGPDTQYF.

The chain employs TRBV5-5 and TRBJ2-7; weak D call: TRBD2 (6 bases). The CDR3 has 15 residues. Germline V gives CDR1 SGHKS, CDR2 YYEKEE (reference sequence). Trimming removed 2 bases at V and 0 bases at J, with 12 bases between. This CDR3 reads CASSFISGVSYEQYF. CDR3 DNA: TGTGCCAGCAGCTTTATTTCGGGAGTCTCCTACGAGCAGTACTTC.

This clone was seen a few times. The J gene is TRBJ1-2, the V gene TRBV2; the D is unclear. The CDR3 is 11 amino acids. Trimming pared 6 bases from V and 6 bases from J, leaving 8 bases between. The V gene's germline CDR1 is SNHLY and CDR2 FYNNEI. CDR3 loop: CASSPLDGYTF. For the CDR3, the DNA is TGTGCCAGCAGCCCCTTAGATGGCTACACCTTC.

The chain recombines TRBV19 with TRBJ1-6, with 7 bases lining up with TRBD1. This CDR3 has 16 residues. With 4 bases clipped from V and 9 bases from J, the junction kept 12 bases outside the gene matches. Per the germline V gene, CDR1 is LNHDA and CDR2 is SQIVND (reference sequence). The CDR3 reads CASSTDGTETISPLHF. The CDR3 DNA reads as TGTGCCAGTAGTACAGACGGGACAGAAACTATTTCACCCCTCCACTTT.

This clone was counted between two and nine times. The chain is built from TRBV5-1 and TRBJ2-3; D not resolved. Deletions cut 4 bases from V and 4 bases from J, with 7 bases between. CDR3 length equals 12 residues. CDR1 and CDR2 from the germline V gene are SGHRS and YFSETQ. CDR3 residues: CASSGPSDTQYF. CDR3 nucleotide sequence: TGCGCCAGCAGCGGACCGTCAGATACGCAGTATTTT.

The chain carries TRBV11-3 and TRBJ2-2, with D perhaps TRBD1 (7 bases). The V gene's germline CDR1 is SGHNT and CDR2 YENEEA. The length of the CDR3 is 15 residues. Trimming cost V 0 bases and J 4 bases, with 9 bases left between them. As DNA, the CDR3 is TGTGCCAGCAGCTTAGATCAGGGGGGCACCGGGGAGCTGTTTTTT. Its translation: CASSLDQGGTGELFF.

The chain is built from TRBV5-1 and TRBJ2-2, with D maybe TRBD2 (5 bases). This CDR3 comprises 15 residues. Trimming pared 4 bases from V and 2 bases from J, leaving 12 bases between. Germline CDR1 SGHRS, CDR2 YFSETQ. In DNA, the CDR3 is TGCGCCAGCAGCGGTCGAGAGGGAAACACCGGGGAGCTGTTTTTT. Protein product: CASSGREGNTGELFF.

This clone was observed a single time. This rearrangement joins TRBV6-5 to TRBJ2-1; 8 bases are shared with TRBD1. This CDR3 spans 15 amino acids. Germline V gene sequence: CDR1 MNHEY, CDR2 SVGAGI. V trimming: 6 bases; J trimming: 5 bases; junction bases outside the gene matches: 9. CDR3 bases: TGTGCCAGCAGCTCACGGACAGGGAGCCACAATGAGCAGTTCTTC. Residues: CASSSRTGSHNEQFF.

This clone occurred a few times. This chain links TRBV7-2 with TRBJ1-2; D call uncertain. The CDR3 loop spans 14 amino acids. From germline, CDR1 is SGHTA and CDR2 FQGNSA. Between the trimmed V and J ends, which lost 5 bases and 3 bases, there was a span of 13 bases. CDR3 coding DNA: TGTGCCAGCAGCCCGCCGCAGGACTACTATGGCTACACCTTC. Its translation: CASSPPQDYYGYTF.

This clone is medium-sized in the sample. The rearrangement uses TRBV5-1 and TRBJ1-2; 7 nucleotides agree with TRBD1. The germline CDR1 and CDR2 sequences are SGHRS and YFSETQ. The CDR3 contains 15 residues. V shed 4 bases, J shed 5 bases, and the junction held 11 bases outside the gene matches. CDR3 sequence reads: CASSDRDSPLYGYTF. The CDR3 nucleotides read TGCGCCAGCAGCGACCGGGACAGCCCATTGTATGGCTACACCTTC.

The chain combines TRBV6-4 with TRBJ2-7; 8 nucleotides align to TRBD1. The CDR3 contains 12 residues. Germline V gene lookup returns CDR1 MRHNA and CDR2 SNTAGT. The trim removed 6 bases at V and 4 bases at J, leaving 2 bases unmatched. CDR3 nucleotide sequence: TGTGCCAGCAGGGACAGGGAGTACGAGCAGTACGTC. Amino acid sequence: CASRDREYEQYV.

The chain has TRBV25-1 and TRBJ1-6; TRBD1 matches 8 bases. The CDR3 extends over 14 amino acids. Germline CDR1 reads MGHDK; CDR2 reads SYGVNS. The V segment lost 5 bases and the J segment 8 bases; nucleotides outside the gene matches: 5. This CDR3 is CASSNLDRDSPLHF. The CDR3 DNA reads TGTGCCAGCAGTAATCTGGACAGGGATTCACCCCTCCACTTT.

The CDR3 region has the DNA TGTGCCAGCAGCGGACAGGGGCGAGAGCAGTACTTC. It is translated as CASSGQGREQYF. The genes are TRBV28 and TRBJ2-7; 9 bases map to TRBD1. This CDR3 is 12 amino acids long. Trimming removed 6 bases from V and 7 bases from J; junction bases left unmatched: 4. Germline V lookup: CDR1 MDHEN, CDR2 SYDVKM.

J is TRBJ1-4 and V is TRBV21-1; no check of the table's D call, TRBD1, against the DNA was made. TRBV21-1 is a documented pseudogene. CDR3 length equals 16 residues. CDR3 loop: CASSKVWQGANEKLFF. The CDR3 DNA reads TGTGCCAGCAGCAAAGTATGGCAGGGGGCTAATGAAAAACTGTTTTTT.

The sample holds one count of this clone. The gene calls are TRBV23-1 and TRBJ2-7; 8 nucleotides match TRBD1. TRBV23-1 is flagged as an ORF with uncertain function. J lost 2 bases, V lost 1 base, and 10 bases had no gene match. This CDR3 contains 17 residues. CDR3 DNA: TGCGCCAGCAGTCAATTAAGGACAGGGAGGCTAACCTACGAGCAGTACGTC. This encodes CASSQLRTGRLTYEQYV.

This chain links TRBV11-3 with TRBJ2-1; no clear D gene. Trimming removed 1 base from V and 0 bases from J, with 7 bases in between. From germline, CDR1 is SGHNT and CDR2 YENEEA. The CDR3 totals 15 residues. CDR3 in DNA: TGTGCCAGCAGCTTAGGTGGATTCTCCTACAATGAGCAGTTCTTC. Translated: CASSLGGFSYNEQFF.

This sequence joins TRBV10-2 and TRBJ2-3; 9 positions match TRBD2. This CDR3 has 16 residues. Looked up from germline, CDR1 is WSHSY and CDR2 is SAAADI. V was pared by 6 bases and J by 3 bases, with 10 bases of the junction left unmatched. CDR3 loop: CASRAYSGSGTDTQYF. The CDR3 bases are TGCGCCAGCAGGGCCTATAGCGGGAGTGGTACAGATACGCAGTATTTT.